This T cell receptor (beta chain) is from a study of blood T cell repertoires in COVID-19. Study context: The study drew acute and convalescent COVID-19 samples from the United States, Italy and Spain. T cells, B-cell-depleted T cells, or PBMCs provided the cDNA or gDNA that served as material.

The CDR3 is 14 residues long. CDR1 is LNHNV and CDR2 is YYDKDF in the germline V gene (reference sequence). The ends were cut back, 0 bases at V and 6 bases at J, with 12 bases in the middle. Original handling: Scientists estimated how many nucleated cells there were by amplifying reference gene primers. Clones were read by immunoSEQ multiplex PCR, and TCRdb kept only the in-frame ones, dropping some. V, J and clone size reflect that table, while D and trimming were determined from the DNA. Altogether approximately 160,000 clones are present, roughly 72% being singletons, with the ten largest covering 3.5% to 4.5%.

The chain uses TRBV15 and TRBJ2-7, with D perhaps matching TRBD1 (5 bases). The TCR was taken from a woman of 80 years or more with acute or convalescent COVID-19. Sequenced sample: peripheral blood. The CDR3, as DNA: TGTGCCACCAGCAGAGAAACAAGGGGTGGCGAGCAGTACTTC. This gives the protein CATSRETRGGEQYF. The full variable domain, its missing parts supplied by reference TRBV15 and TRBJ2-7, is DAMVIQNPRYQVTQFGKPVTLSCSQTLNHNVMYWYQQKSSQAPKLLFHYYDKDFNNEADTPDNFQSRRPNTSFCFLDIRSPGLGDTAMYLCATSRETRGGEQYFGPGTRLTVT.